These 26 T cell receptor beta chains were all obtained from the same sample, sequenced in a study of blood T cell repertoires in COVID-19. Libraries were prepared by immunoSEQ multiplex PCR; TCRdb keeps only in-frame clonotypes and omits some of them. The sample comprises a few hundred thousand clones, around 87% of which are singletons, and approximately 2.2% rests with the top ten. Sequencing was carried out using peripheral blood. The receptors shown here come from a man aged 18 to 29 with active or convalescent COVID-19.

The chain is built from TRBV21-1 and TRBJ2-2; the D call in the table, TRBD1, was not verified against the DNA. TRBV21-1 is tagged as a pseudogene. The CDR3 consists of 13 residues. The CDR3 protein is CASSATGAGELFF. The CDR3, as DNA: TGTGCCAGCAGCGCGACAGGGGCCGGGGAGCTGTTTTTT.

V usage is TRBV9 and J usage is TRBJ2-1; 7 nucleotides align to TRBD2. This CDR3 has 18 residues. In germline, CDR1 is SGDLS, CDR2 YYNGEE. The V segment lost 4 bases and the J segment 3 bases; nucleotides outside the gene matches: 16. CDR3 in amino acids: CASSLELAVQSGYNEQFF. For the CDR3, the DNA is TGTGCCAGCAGCCTGGAGCTAGCGGTTCAGTCGGGCTACAATGAGCAGTTCTTC.

This chain links TRBV28 with TRBJ1-2, with 12 bases aligning to TRBD1. The CDR3 has 15 residues. The germline V gene encodes CDR1 MDHEN and CDR2 SYDVKM. V trimming: 5 bases; J trimming: 6 bases; junction bases outside the gene matches: 7. The CDR3 DNA follows: TGTGCCAGCAGTCCCGCTGGGACAGGGGGCGATGGCTACACCTTC. Its translation: CASSPAGTGGDGYTF.

This clone occurred once. The rearrangement links TRBV6-1 to TRBJ1-5; 7 bases map to TRBD1. Germline assignment: CDR1 MNHNS and CDR2 SASEGT. The V segment lost 1 base and the J segment 6 bases; nucleotides outside the gene matches: 6. The length of the CDR3 is 15 residues. CDR3 sequence: CASSEDLQGSQPQHF. The CDR3 DNA reads TGTGCCAGCAGTGAAGATTTACAGGGGTCTCAGCCCCAGCATTTT.

V and J are TRBV5-1 and TRBJ2-3; 8 bases map to TRBD2. This CDR3 spans 15 amino acids. The V gene end was trimmed by 2 bases and the J gene end by 2 bases; junction bases not matched to a gene: 4. Germline-derived CDR1 and CDR2 are SGHRS and YFSETQ. The CDR3 DNA reads TGCGCCAGCAGCTTTTCGGGAGGGTTCACAGATACGCAGTATTTT. Translating gives CASSFSGGFTDTQYF. Complete variable domain (other parts from reference TRBV5-1 and TRBJ2-3): KAGVTQTPRYLIKTRGQQVTLSCSPISGHRSVSWYQQTPGQGLQFLFEYFSETQRNKGNFPGRFSGRQFSNSRSEMNVSTLELGDSALYLCASSFSGGFTDTQYFGPGTRLTVL.

Only a few counts were recorded for this clone. This sample includes further DNA sequences coding for the same CDR3. The gene calls are TRBV15 and TRBJ1-4; D gene ambiguous. Trimming left V 0 bases short and J 4 bases short, with 3 bases between. The CDR3 runs 13 residues. Germline CDR1 LNHNV, CDR2 YYDKDF (reference sequence). CDR3 coding DNA: TGTGCCACCAGCAGAGACAGTAATGAAAAACTGTTTTTT. This codes for CATSRDSNEKLFF. Full variable domain (rest looked up from reference TRBV15 and TRBJ1-4): DAMVIQNPRYQVTQFGKPVTLSCSQTLNHNVMYWYQQKSSQAPKLLFHYYDKDFNNEADTPDNFQSRRPNTSFCFLDIRSPGLGDTAMYLCATSRDSNEKLFFGSGTQLSVL.

CDR3 DNA sequence: TGCGCCAGCAGCCAAGAAAAGCCTTCCGGCTATGGCTACACCTTC. Its protein is CASSQEKPSGYGYTF. The chain joins TRBV4-1 to TRBJ1-2, with D uncertain. V lost 0 bases and J 4 bases, leaving 12 bases between the germline ends. This CDR3 comprises 15 residues. CDR1 MGHRA and CDR2 YSYEKL come from the germline V gene.

The V gene is TRBV4-1, the J gene TRBJ1-1; D gene ambiguous. V dropped 2 bases and J dropped 7 bases, with 11 bases sitting between them. Germline assignment: CDR1 MGHRA and CDR2 YSYEKL. The CDR3 consists of 13 residues. CDR3 protein: CASSQMLLSEAFF. CDR3 in DNA: TGCGCCAGCAGCCAAATGCTCCTGAGTGAAGCTTTCTTT.

This CDR3 reads CASRERDRQNTEAFF. As DNA, the CDR3 is TGTGCCAGCAGGGAACGGGACAGACAGAACACTGAAGCTTTCTTT. The rearrangement uses TRBV2 and TRBJ1-1; TRBD1 agrees at 7 bases. Germline V lookup: CDR1 SNHLY, CDR2 FYNNEI. Trimming took 6 bases from V and 1 from J; bases not matched to a gene: 8. This CDR3 has 15 amino acids. Looking up the rest from reference TRBV2 and TRBJ1-1 gives the full variable domain: EPEVTQTPSHQVTQMGQEVILRCVPISNHLYFYWYRQILGQKVEFLVSFYNNEISEKSEIFDDQFSVERPDGSNFTLKIRSTKLEDSAMYFCASRERDRQNTEAFFGQGTRLTVV.

The chain has TRBV18 and TRBJ1-3; no clear D. Germline CDR1 is KGHSH and CDR2 is LQKENI. CDR3 length equals 15 residues. V lost 3 bases and J lost 0, with 9 bases in between. CDR3 sequence (DNA): TGTGCCAGCTCACCGGCGGGATCCTCTGGAAACACCATATATTTT. This translates into CASSPAGSSGNTIYF.

The chain combines TRBV4-1 with TRBJ1-5, with TRBD1 matching over 9 bases. There are 14 residues in the CDR3. Per germline, CDR1 MGHRA and CDR2 YSYEKL. Trimming removed 3 bases from V and 5 bases from J; junction bases left unmatched: 2. The CDR3 here is CASSHGDRDQPQHF. For the CDR3, the DNA is TGCGCCAGCAGCCACGGGGACAGGGATCAGCCCCAGCATTTT.

This chain uses TRBV29-1 with TRBJ2-2; 8 bases agree with TRBD1. Germline V gene data show CDR1 as SQVTM and CDR2 as ANQGSEA. The V gene end was trimmed by 7 bases and the J gene end by 4 bases; junction bases not matched to a gene: 5. This CDR3 spans 13 amino acids. CDR3 nucleotides: TGCAGCGCTCAGGACAGGGCCACCGGGGAGCTGTTTTTT. Translation: CSAQDRATGELFF.

For this clone: The same CDR3 arises from other DNA sequences in this sample as well. The chain combines TRBV29-1 with TRBJ1-1; D is unresolved. Trimming left V 6 bases short and J 1 base short, with 6 bases between. This CDR3 has 11 residues. CDR1 and CDR2 (germline): SQVTM, ANQGSEA. The CDR3 protein is CSVGENTEAFF. The CDR3 DNA reads as TGCAGCGTCGGAGAGAACACTGAAGCTTTCTTT.

This chain uses TRBV12-5 with TRBJ2-2; 7 bases match TRBD1. The V segment lost 3 bases and the J segment 7 bases; nucleotides outside the gene matches: 5. The CDR3 is 14 residues long. Germline V CDR1 and CDR2: LGHNT, FRNRAP. CDR3 nucleotide sequence: TGTGCTAGTGGTTTTAGGGGGCGGGTCGGGGAGCTGTTTTTT. Encoded protein: CASGFRGRVGELFF.

This chain links TRBV18 with TRBJ1-3; 7 nucleotides line up with TRBD1. This CDR3 has 14 residues. V lost 2 bases to trimming and J lost 5 bases; unmatched junction nucleotides: 3. The germline gives CDR1 KGHSH, CDR2 LQKENI. The DNA for the CDR3 is TGTGCCAGCTCACCATCAGGGGGGAGAAACACCATATATTTT. This translates into CASSPSGGRNTIYF.

V gene TRBV7-9 combines with J gene TRBJ1-5, with 7 bases matching TRBD1. Germline assignment: CDR1 SEHNR and CDR2 FQNEAQ (reference sequence). The CDR3 is made up of 16 amino acids. The V and J ends lost 5 bases and 6 bases, in that order; junction bases with no gene match: 13. The CDR3 here is CASSTGTVGRGQPQHF. CDR3 in DNA: TGTGCCAGCAGCACCGGGACAGTCGGGCGTGGTCAGCCCCAGCATTTT. The whole variable domain, remainder taken from reference TRBV7-9 and TRBJ1-5, is DTGVSQNPRHKITKRGQNVTFRCDPISEHNRLYWYRQTLGQGPEFLTYFQNEAQLEKSRLLSDRFSAERPKGSFSTLEIQRTEQGDSAMYLCASSTGTVGRGQPQHFGDGTRLSIL.

V is TRBV9 and J is TRBJ1-2; 12 nucleotides line up with TRBD1. Germline values: CDR1 SGDLS, CDR2 YYNGEE. This CDR3 contains 18 residues. V was pared by 3 bases and J by 2 bases, with 11 bases of the junction left unmatched. In DNA, the CDR3 is TGTGCCAGCAGCGAGGCCATCGGGACAGGGGGCACGAACTATGGCTACACCTTC. This gives the protein CASSEAIGTGGTNYGYTF. Full variable domain (remainder filled in from reference TRBV9 and TRBJ1-2): DSGVTQTPKHLITATGQRVTLRCSPRSGDLSVYWYQQSLDQGLQFLIQYYNGEERAKGNILERFSAQQFPDLHSELNLSSLELGDSALYFCASSEAIGTGGTNYGYTFGSGTRLTVV.

This clone was recorded only once. The genes are TRBV18 and TRBJ2-7, with TRBD2 identical over 12 bases. With 2 bases clipped from V and 4 bases from J, the junction kept 0 bases outside the gene matches. The CDR3 is made up of 14 amino acids. CDR1 is KGHSH, CDR2 LQKENI, per germline. For the CDR3, the DNA is TGTGCCAGCTCACCAGGACTAGCGGGGTACGAGCAGTACTTC. Translating it yields CASSPGLAGYEQYF.

The genes are TRBV12-5 and TRBJ1-4; tentatively, D is TRBD1 (6 bases). Per the germline V gene, CDR1 is LGHNT and CDR2 is FRNRAP. V was clipped by 2 bases and J by 6 bases, with 25 bases between them. CDR3 length equals 19 residues. CDR3 residues: CASGLLRQVGLSRDEKLFF. CDR3 DNA: TGTGCTAGTGGTTTGCTCAGACAGGTAGGGCTCTCAAGAGATGAAAAACTGTTTTTT.

The V and J genes are TRBV12-3 or TRBV12-4 and TRBJ2-3; D is perhaps TRBD2 (6 bases). Trimming took off 11 bases at V and 3 bases at J, with 15 bases between the two ends. CDR3 size: 13 residues. DNA of the CDR3: TGTGCCTCCGTTTATGGGGGGACAGATACGCAGTATTTT. Translating gives CASVYGGTDTQYF.

V is TRBV12-3 or TRBV12-4 and J is TRBJ2-1; 8 bases are a match to TRBD1. This CDR3 spans 13 amino acids. J was trimmed by 7 bases and V by 8 bases; bases with no gene match: 7. CDR3 loop: CASRTTGVNEQFF. DNA of the CDR3: TGTGCCAGCCGTACGACAGGGGTGAATGAGCAGTTCTTC.

The V gene is TRBV29-1, the J gene TRBJ2-7; 9 bases match TRBD1. CDR1 SQVTM and CDR2 ANQGSEA come from the germline V gene. V lost 0 bases, J lost 0 bases, and 9 bases stayed unmatched. This CDR3 has 17 residues. This CDR3 is CSVEDFSGTGTSYEQYF. For the CDR3, the DNA is TGCAGCGTTGAAGACTTCTCCGGGACAGGGACCTCCTACGAGCAGTACTTC.

V and J are TRBV19 and TRBJ1-5; 7 nucleotides match TRBD1. The CDR3 is 14 amino acids. Trimming removed 5 bases from V and 5 bases from J; junction bases left unmatched: 6. Germline V gene data show CDR1 as LNHDA and CDR2 as SQIVND (reference sequence). The CDR3 bases are TGTGCCAGTAGTCTGACAGGGTTGGATCAGCCCCAGCATTTT. Protein: CASSLTGLDQPQHF.

This chain joins TRBV6-5 and TRBJ2-7; perhaps TRBD2 as D (7 bases). The CDR3 has 14 residues. V was pared by 6 bases and J by 0 bases, with 12 bases between. Germline V gene lookup returns CDR1 MNHEY and CDR2 SVGAGI. The DNA of the CDR3 is TGTGCCAGCAGGGGAGCGGGACACTCCTACGAGCAGTACTTC. Its protein product is CASRGAGHSYEQYF.

This clone was seen once. The chain joins TRBV19 to TRBJ1-1, with D perhaps matching TRBD1 (5 bases). The CDR3 totals 12 residues. Deletions cut 4 bases from V and 10 bases from J, with 13 bases between. Germline lookup yields CDR1 LNHDA and CDR2 SQIVND (reference sequence). The chain's CDR3 is CASSTGPGGAFF. The DNA of the CDR3 is TGTGCCAGTAGTACGGGCCCCGGGGGAGCTTTCTTT.

The rearrangement links TRBV7-8 to TRBJ2-1, with D perhaps TRBD2 (6 bases). CDR3 length equals 15 residues. Trimming removed 2 bases at V and 2 bases at J, with 10 bases between. Germline CDR1 and CDR2: SGHVS and FQNEAQ. CDR3: CASSLRRGPYNEQFF. The CDR3 coding sequence is TGTGCCAGCAGCTTAAGGCGGGGCCCCTACAATGAGCAGTTCTTC.